The sequence of this T cell receptor beta chain was determined in a study of blood T cell repertoires in COVID-19. From germline, CDR1 is LNHDA and CDR2 SQIVND (reference sequence). V shed 0 bases and J shed 5 bases, with 8 bases lying between them. The CDR3 loop spans 14 amino acids. Method: immunoSEQ multiplex PCR; TCRdb's copy keeps in-frame clones and lacks some. The sample holds around 150,000 clones, roughly 90% seen once. The chain couples TRBV19 to TRBJ1-5, with D unclear. The clonotype was recovered from a woman aged 60-75 years who had recovered from COVID-19. The specimen was peripheral blood. In nucleotides, the CDR3 is TGTGCCAGTAGTATAGATCGAGGGTATCAGCCCCAGCATTTT. It encodes CASSIDRGYQPQHF. Using reference TRBV19 and TRBJ1-5 for the parts outside the CDR3, the full variable domain is DGGITQSPKYLFRKEGQNVTLSCEQNLNHDAMYWYRQDPGQGLRLIYYSQIVNDFQKGDIAEGYSVSREKKESFPLTVTSAQKNPTAFYLCASSIDRGYQPQHFGDGTRLSIL.